This T cell receptor beta chain was sequenced in a study of T cell responses to AZD1222 COVID-19 vaccine. From germline, CDR1 is LNHDA and CDR2 SQIVND (reference sequence). The CDR3 is 14 residues long. Trimming removed 3 bases at V and 3 bases at J, with 9 bases between. Repertoires were generated with immunoSEQ multiplex PCR, while TCRdb's copy carries only in-frame clones and drops some. Among 97,000 or so clones listed, 86% were seen once. The sequence came from an adult in good health. V and J are TRBV19 and TRBJ1-5; D gene unclear. Sequenced here: peripheral blood, sampled on day 0 of AZD1222 vaccination. The CDR3 coding sequence is TGTGCCAGTAGTATCGTCCAGTCCAATCAGCCCCAGCATTTT. It specifies CASSIVQSNQPQHF.